The clone carrying this T cell receptor beta chain was detected only a few times. As yet, its antigen is unknown. The library protocol tagged individual cDNA molecules with unique molecular identifiers. One entry per CDR3 protein results from TCRdb running MiXCR on the 5' RACE reads. This table has 25,000 to 30,000 distinct CDR3 sequences, 5.4% appearing once. The sample originates from a study of early T cells in non-severe SARS-CoV-2 infection. For the study at large: Chains were not paired, and sequencing was done on bulk RNA from unsorted whole blood. Study conclusions and caveats: Anti-spike CD8 specificities were favored by VDJdb matching, whose results missed private and CD4 specificities.

The receptor comes from an adult who was a healthcare worker with PCR-confirmed SARS-CoV-2 infection or an uninfected control (not recorded which). Sequences were obtained from whole blood.

CDR3 coding DNA: TGTGCCAGCAGTGAATGGCAGGGGGCTGATGGGAGCTACACCTTC. Encoded protein: CASSEWQGADGSYTF. The chain recombines TRBV2 with TRBJ1-2; 8 nucleotides agree with TRBD1. Trimming removed 2 bases from V and 9 bases from J; junction bases left unmatched: 11. Germline V gives CDR1 SNHLY, CDR2 FYNNEI. This CDR3 has 15 amino acids.